Shown below are 25 T cell receptor beta chains from a single sample sequenced in a study of blood T cell repertoires in COVID-19. Some clones are missing from TCRdb's copy, which holds only in-frame ones; the method was immunoSEQ multiplex PCR. The table lists under 55,000 clones, about 88% of them singletons, with around 5% in the top ten. Sequenced input: peripheral blood. The receptors originated from a man aged 35 to 55 with active COVID-19.

The CDR3 is CASSESWRDTQYF. CDR3 DNA sequence: TGCGCCAGCAGTGAGTCCTGGAGAGATACGCAGTATTTT. The chain combines TRBV10-2 with TRBJ2-3; no definite D call. In germline, CDR1 is WSHSY, CDR2 SAAADI. Trimming removed 0 bases from V and 5 bases from J, with 6 bases in between. The CDR3 spans 13 residues.

This chain connects TRBV3-1 (or the pseudogene TRBV3-2) to TRBJ2-1; the D is unclear. The CDR3 totals 11 residues. Germline CDR1 is LGHDT and CDR2 is YNNKEL (reference sequence). The germline V and J ends were trimmed by 3 bases and 6 bases, with 3 bases remaining between them. In DNA form, the CDR3 reads TGTGCCAGCAGCCACATCAATGAGCAGTTCTTC. As protein: CASSHINEQFF.

The rearrangement joins TRBV28 to TRBJ1-1; the match to TRBD1 covers 8 bases. Germline CDR1 and CDR2: MDHEN and SYDVKM. V gave up 7 bases and J gave up 2 bases; unmatched junction bases: 3. This CDR3 contains 13 residues. Here the CDR3 reads CASNGQGNTEAFF. CDR3 coding DNA: TGTGCCAGCAACGGACAGGGAAACACTGAAGCTTTCTTT.

The chain has TRBV11-2 and TRBJ2-7, with 7 bases that match TRBD2. Germline V gives CDR1 SGHAT, CDR2 FQNNGV. CDR3 length: 15 amino acids. The trim removed 0 bases at V and 4 bases at J, leaving 6 bases unmatched. The CDR3 reads CASSLDPGAGYEQYF. DNA of the CDR3: TGTGCCAGCAGCTTAGATCCGGGAGCGGGGTACGAGCAGTACTTC.

The rearrangement joins TRBV9 to TRBJ2-5, with 13 bases aligning to TRBD2. V gave up 3 bases and J gave up 5 bases; unmatched junction bases: 7. The CDR3 is 16 amino acids. Germline V lookup: CDR1 SGDLS, CDR2 YYNGEE. In nucleotides, the CDR3 is TGTGCCAGCAGCGAGGCGGGGACTAGCGGGACGGAGACCCAGTACTTC. It yields the protein CASSEAGTSGTETQYF.

In this sample, this clone turned up a few times. The V gene is TRBV28, the J gene TRBJ1-1; 12 bases fit TRBD1. V dropped 6 bases and J dropped 7; count of bases not matched to a gene: 6. Germline-derived CDR1 and CDR2 are MDHEN and SYDVKM. The CDR3 contains 14 residues. DNA for the CDR3: TGTGCCAGCAGCAGGGACAGGGGGCAAGGTGAAGCTTTCTTT. It specifies CASSRDRGQGEAFF.

In DNA form, the CDR3 reads TGTGCCAGCAGTTGGGACAGGGGGCTCTACGAGCAGTACTTC. Translated, it gives CASSWDRGLYEQYF. This rearrangement joins TRBV6-2 or TRBV6-3 to TRBJ2-7; TRBD1 matches at 12 bases. The germline V gene has CDR1 MNHEY and CDR2 SVGEGT. CDR3 length equals 14 residues. V lost 4 bases and J lost 3; bases outside the gene matches: 1.

This CDR3 reads CASSSTGGDQPQHF. The CDR3 DNA sequence: TGTGCCAGCAGTTCGACAGGGGGCGATCAGCCCCAGCATTTT. V gene TRBV2 combines with J gene TRBJ1-5; TRBD1 matches at 10 bases. The CDR3 totals 14 residues. V gave up 5 bases and J gave up 5 bases; unmatched junction bases: 3. Germline V gives CDR1 SNHLY, CDR2 FYNNEI.

This chain uses TRBV7-6 with TRBJ2-1, with D perhaps TRBD1 (6 bases). The germline gives CDR1 SGHVS, CDR2 FNYEAQ. Trimming cost V 4 bases and J 9 bases, with 13 bases left between them. This CDR3 region has 13 residues. The CDR3 sequence: CASSSSQGSEQFF. CDR3 in DNA: TGTGCCAGCAGCTCCTCGCAGGGGTCTGAGCAGTTCTTC.

CDR3 amino acids: CASSLERATNEKLFF. CDR3 nucleotide sequence: TGTGCCAGCAGCTTAGAACGGGCAACTAATGAAAAACTGTTTTTT. The gene calls are TRBV7-9 and TRBJ1-4; D is unclear. Trimming pared 1 base from V and 0 bases from J, leaving 6 bases between. The CDR3 is 15 amino acids. Germline CDR1 is SEHNR and CDR2 is FQNEAQ (reference sequence).

This chain links TRBV10-1 with TRBJ2-1; TRBD2 is a possible D gene (5 bases). Germline assignment: CDR1 WNHNN and CDR2 SYGVQD (reference sequence). V lost 6 bases and J 3 bases, leaving 6 bases between the germline ends. The CDR3 consists of 12 residues. CDR3 region: CASSRDYNEQFF. The CDR3, as DNA: TGCGCCAGCAGCCGGGACTACAATGAGCAGTTCTTC.

J is TRBJ2-3 and V is TRBV6-2 or TRBV6-3; perhaps TRBD1 as D (7 bases). V shed 5 bases and J shed 1 base, with 13 bases lying between them. The CDR3 length is 15 residues. The germline gives CDR1 MNHEY, CDR2 SVGEGT. The CDR3 reads CASSTTGEGTDTQYF. The CDR3 DNA sequence: TGTGCCAGCAGTACCACAGGGGAGGGCACAGATACGCAGTATTTT.

The chain links TRBV30 to TRBJ2-7; D might be TRBD1 (6 bases). This CDR3 region has 11 residues. V was shortened by 7 bases and J by 7 bases, with 14 bases between the two germline ends. CDR1 GTSNPN and CDR2 SVGIG come from the germline V gene (reference sequence). The CDR3 region has the DNA TGTGCCTCCCAACAGGGAAGGGAGCAGTACTTC. Residues: CASQQGREQYF.

The rearrangement links TRBV29-1 to TRBJ2-7, with D possibly matching TRBD1 (6 bases). This CDR3 is 12 amino acids long. In germline, CDR1 is SQVTM, CDR2 ANQGSEA. V lost 7 bases and J 2 bases, leaving 12 bases between the germline ends. CDR3 sequence (DNA): TGCAGCGCCACAGACAGGCCCTACGAGCAGTACTTC. Amino acid sequence: CSATDRPYEQYF.

The rearrangement joins TRBV11-2 to TRBJ2-7, with 11 bases aligning to TRBD1. Trimming cost V 6 bases and J 4 bases; bases outside gene matches: 2. In germline, CDR1 is SGHAT, CDR2 FQNNGV. The CDR3 is 13 amino acids. CDR3 DNA: TGTGCCAGCAGGGACAGGGGGCAGTACGAGCAGTACTTC. It is translated as CASRDRGQYEQYF. The full variable domain, with the rest looked up from reference TRBV11-2 and TRBJ2-7, is EAGVAQSPRYKIIEKRQSVAFWCNPISGHATLYWYQQILGQGPKLLIQFQNNGVVDDSQLPKDRFSAERLKGVDSTLKIQPAKLEDSAVYLCASRDRGQYEQYFGPGTRLTVT.

The chain recombines TRBV6-5 with TRBJ2-3, with TRBD1 as a possible D gene (5 bases). Germline V lookup: CDR1 MNHEY, CDR2 SVGAGI. This CDR3 has 12 amino acids. V was pared by 8 bases and J by 4 bases, with 10 bases between. The CDR3 sequence: CASWGSSDTQYF. The CDR3 nucleotides read TGTGCCAGCTGGGGCTCCTCAGATACGCAGTATTTT.

The CDR3 spells CATAGSYNSPLHF. The CDR3 DNA follows: TGTGCCACCGCGGGTTCCTATAATTCACCCCTCCACTTT. This chain joins TRBV15 and TRBJ1-6; D unclear. V was trimmed by 8 bases and J by 1 base, leaving 6 bases between them. Germline loops: CDR1 LNHNV, CDR2 YYDKDF (reference sequence). The CDR3 contains 13 residues.

CDR3 DNA: TGTGCCAGCAGGGGACCCCGGGAGCTCCTTAATGAAAAACTGTTTTTT. Amino acid sequence: CASRGPRELLNEKLFF. This chain joins TRBV7-2 and TRBJ1-4, with D possibly being TRBD1 (5 bases). This CDR3 is built from 16 residues. Germline V lookup: CDR1 SGHTA, CDR2 FQGNSA. Trimming cost V 6 bases and J 4 bases, with 18 bases left between them.

The gene calls are TRBV3-1 (or the pseudogene TRBV3-2) and TRBJ2-3; D might be TRBD2 (6 bases). V was cut by 5 bases and J by 1 base, with 25 bases left in between. The CDR3 consists of 19 residues. CDR1 and CDR2 from the germline V gene are LGHDT and YNNKEL (reference sequence). DNA of the CDR3: TGTGCCAGCAGCTCAGGACCCACTTCGGCGGGATCGGGCACAGATACGCAGTATTTT. It encodes CASSSGPTSAGSGTDTQYF.

The chain employs TRBV28 and TRBJ2-3; a weak D match, TRBD1 (5 bases). This CDR3 is 15 amino acids long. The V and J ends lost 7 bases and 2 bases respectively, with 16 bases between them. From germline, CDR1 is MDHEN and CDR2 SYDVKM. CDR3: CASTRKTASTDTQYF. CDR3 nucleotide sequence: TGTGCCAGCACTCGAAAGACAGCCTCCACAGATACGCAGTATTTT.

This clone has a count of ten or more. This sequence joins TRBV9 and TRBJ1-4; 9 bases fit TRBD1. The length of the CDR3 is 15 residues. The trim removed 4 bases at V and 8 bases at J, leaving 9 bases unmatched. Looked up from germline, CDR1 is SGDLS and CDR2 is YYNGEE. Here the CDR3 reads CASSPLSGQGEKLFF. The CDR3 nucleotides are TGTGCCAGCAGCCCTCTCTCGGGACAGGGAGAAAAACTGTTTTTT.

The count of this clone is one. CDR3 residues: CASSPRLAGVDDTQYF. The CDR3 DNA sequence: TGTGCCAGCAGCCCGAGACTAGCGGGGGTGGACGATACGCAGTATTTT. The chain carries TRBV7-9 and TRBJ2-3, with 12 bases identical to TRBD2. This CDR3 region has 16 residues. Germline V gene data show CDR1 as SEHNR and CDR2 as FQNEAQ (reference sequence). With V trimmed by 5 bases and J by 6 bases, 9 bases remained unmatched.

The table lists this clone with a count of one. V is TRBV5-6 and J is TRBJ1-6; D ambiguous. CDR1 is SGHDT and CDR2 is YYEEEE in the germline V gene. V lost 5 bases and J lost 0, with 9 bases in between. This CDR3 is built from 15 residues. CDR3: CASSTVSSYNSPLHF. Here the CDR3 DNA reads TGTGCCAGCAGTACAGTGAGCTCCTATAATTCACCCCTCCACTTT.

The chain links TRBV4-1 to TRBJ1-4, with a possible D match to TRBD1 (5 bases). V was shortened by 0 bases and J by 3 bases, with 11 bases between the two germline ends. Per the germline V gene, CDR1 is MGHRA and CDR2 is YSYEKL. This CDR3 is built from 16 residues. The DNA for the CDR3 is TGCGCCAGCAGCCAAGATCCGACAGCCTCTAATGAAAAACTGTTTTTT. This codes for CASSQDPTASNEKLFF.

The gene calls are TRBV25-1 and TRBJ2-5, with D perhaps matching TRBD2 (6 bases). Germline CDR1 MGHDK, CDR2 SYGVNS. The V gene lost 6 bases and the J gene lost 7 bases, with 12 bases spanning the gap. The CDR3 has 12 amino acids. The CDR3 DNA is TGTGCCAGCAGGGAGGGGTTTGGGACCCAGTACTTC. The encoded protein is CASREGFGTQYF. Full variable domain (missing parts from reference TRBV25-1 and TRBJ2-5): EADIYQTPRYLVIGTGKKITLECSQTMGHDKMYWYQQDPGMELHLIHYSYGVNSTEKGDLSSESTVSRIRTEHFPLTLESARPSHTSQYLCASREGFGTQYFGPGTRLLVL.